The clone carrying this TCR beta chain was recorded once. Its antigen is not known. The PCR made use of 60 Vbeta and 13 Jbeta primers. Profiling relied on immunoSEQ multiplex PCR, and the TCRdb table lists in-frame clones only, not all of them. The sample yields 200,000 to 300,000 clones, about 80% seen once. This entry is derived from a study of cytomegalovirus exposure and HLA in healthy donors. Study-wide points: Usually a TCR sequence was rare, but some public TCRs were found in many donors. Donors were assumed by presence/absence analyses to have roughly uniform sequencing depth.

Germline V gene data show CDR1 as MNHEY and CDR2 as SVGAGI. The CDR3 is 12 amino acids. V lost 6 bases and J lost 8, with 13 bases in between. As for the donors, each was a healthy bone marrow donor. This receptor was obtained from a woman aged 40 to 50 in good health and CMV-seropositive. The chain employs TRBV6-5 and TRBJ1-2, with D possibly being TRBD1 (5 bases). The sample was PBMCs. The CDR3 DNA follows: TGTGCCAGCAGGGACCCAGGGCAAGGCTACACCTTC. Translated: CASRDPGQGYTF.